The clone carrying this T cell receptor beta chain was detected many times. Its specificity is not known. Per the germline V gene, CDR1 is SGHNT and CDR2 is YENEEA. The CDR3 covers 14 residues. Trimming took off 6 bases at V and 5 bases at J, with 16 bases between the two ends. Patients were excluded if they had other autoimmune diseases or uncontrolled infections, and likewise if pregnancy or lactation applied. This specimen belongs to a study of Graves' ophthalmopathy and Graves' hyperthyroidism. TCR beta CDR3 regions were amplified from RNA transcripts. After a first-round RT-PCR with HTBI primers, a second-round multiplex PCR was run. TCRdb passed the multiplex PCR reads through MiXCR, listing each CDR3 protein once. The sample records 350,000 to 400,000 distinct CDR3 sequences, 15% being singletons. General observations from the study: Blood samples also showed most expanded thyroid clonotypes exceeding 0.001 frequency.

The sequenced material came from peripheral blood. The receptor was derived from a woman between 18 and 29 years old with stable Graves' hyperthyroidism. The V call is TRBV11-3, the J call TRBJ1-1, with D possibly matching TRBD1 (5 bases). The CDR3 loop is CASSYWGLGTEAFF. As DNA, the CDR3 is TGTGCCAGCAGTTATTGGGGACTCGGAACTGAAGCTTTCTTT.